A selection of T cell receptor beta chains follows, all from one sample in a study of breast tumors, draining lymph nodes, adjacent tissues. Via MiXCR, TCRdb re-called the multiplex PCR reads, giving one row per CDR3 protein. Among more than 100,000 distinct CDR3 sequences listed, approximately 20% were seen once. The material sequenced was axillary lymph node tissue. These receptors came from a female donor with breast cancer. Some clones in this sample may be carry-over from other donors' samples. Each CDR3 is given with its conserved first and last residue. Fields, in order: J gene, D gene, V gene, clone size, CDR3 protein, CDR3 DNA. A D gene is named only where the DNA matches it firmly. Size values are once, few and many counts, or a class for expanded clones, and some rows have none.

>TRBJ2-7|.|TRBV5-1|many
CASSLARANYEQYF
TGCGCCAGCAGCTTGGCCAGGGCTAACTACGAGCAGTACTTC
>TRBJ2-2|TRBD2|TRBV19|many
CASSIGGRETGELFF
TGTGCCAGTAGTATTGGCGGGAGGGAAACCGGGGAGCTGTTTTTT
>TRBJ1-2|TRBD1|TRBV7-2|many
CASTTGVKGYGYTF
TGTGCCAGCACCACAGGGGTTAAAGGCTATGGCTACACCTTC
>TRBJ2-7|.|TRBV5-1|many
CASRGTGLYEQYF
TGCGCCAGTCGGGGGACGGGTTTATACGAGCAGTACTTC
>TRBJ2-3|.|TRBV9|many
CASSVTPGGDTQYF
TGTGCCAGCAGCGTAACCCCAGGCGGGGATACGCAGTATTTT
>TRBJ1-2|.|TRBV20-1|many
CSAPGAHYGYTF
TGCAGTGCTCCCGGGGCTCACTATGGCTACACCTTC
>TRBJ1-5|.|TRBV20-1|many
CSARDQTGFGQPQHF
TGCAGTGCTAGAGACCAGACAGGTTTCGGTCAGCCCCAGCATTTT
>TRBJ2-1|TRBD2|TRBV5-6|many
CASSLVTSGLDEQFF
TGTGCCAGCAGCTTGGTGACTAGCGGATTGGATGAGCAGTTCTTC
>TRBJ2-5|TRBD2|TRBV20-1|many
CSARAYGTTSGQETQYF
TGCAGTGCTAGAGCTTACGGCACCACTAGCGGCCAAGAGACCCAGTACTTC
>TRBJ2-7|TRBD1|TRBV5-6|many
CASSMTGHEQYF
TGTGCCAGCAGCATGACAGGGCACGAGCAGTACTTC
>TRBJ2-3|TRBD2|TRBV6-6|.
CASSYSSRTGTSGRATDTQYF
TGTGCCAGCAGTTACTCGAGCCGAACCGGGACTAGCGGGAGGGCGACAGATACGCAGTATTTT
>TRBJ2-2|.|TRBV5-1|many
CASRPPGTSNTGELFF
TGCGCCAGCAGGCCTCCCGGGACCTCGAACACCGGGGAGCTGTTTTTT
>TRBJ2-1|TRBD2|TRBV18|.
CASSPTTSGSGYEQFF
TGTGCCAGCTCACCTACGACTAGCGGGAGTGGCTATGAGCAGTTCTTC
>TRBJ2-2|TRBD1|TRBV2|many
CASKMDRGYTGELFF
TGTGCCAGCAAGATGGACAGGGGGTACACCGGGGAGCTGTTTTTT
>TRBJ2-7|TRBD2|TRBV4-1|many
CASSQGGLAGGPSSYEQYF
TGCGCCAGCAGCCAAGGCGGACTAGCGGGAGGGCCGAGCTCCTACGAGCAGTACTTC
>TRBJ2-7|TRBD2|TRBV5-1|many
CASSLAGTSGYEQYF
TGCGCCAGCAGCTTGGCCGGGACTAGCGGCTACGAGCAGTACTTC
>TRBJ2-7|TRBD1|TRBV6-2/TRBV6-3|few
CASGNSGTGREQYF
TGTGCCAGCGGAAACTCCGGGACAGGGCGGGAGCAGTACTTC
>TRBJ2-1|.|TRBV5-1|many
CASSSTYNEQFF
TGCGCCAGCAGCTCGACCTACAATGAGCAGTTCTTC
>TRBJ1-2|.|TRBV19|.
CASAGDNQPNYGYTF
TGTGCCAGCGCGGGGGACAATCAACCTAACTATGGCTACACCTTC
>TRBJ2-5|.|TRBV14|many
CASSQDPRTQYF
TGTGCCAGCAGCCAAGATCCGAGGACCCAGTACTTC
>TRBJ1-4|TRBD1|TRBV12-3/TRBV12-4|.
CASSSTTFDRGEKLFF
TGTGCCAGCAGTTCGACTACGTTTGACAGGGGTGAAAAACTGTTTTTT
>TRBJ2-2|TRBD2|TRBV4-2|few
CASSPLGRGGGNTGELFF
TGTGCCAGCAGCCCCCTAGGGCGGGGGGGGGGAAACACCGGGGAGCTGTTTTTT
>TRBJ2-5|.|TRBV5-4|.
CASSRSGVETQSF
TGTGCCAGCAGTCGCAGCGGAGTGGAGACCCAGTCCTTC
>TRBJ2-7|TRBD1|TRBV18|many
CASSPPTGVYEQYF
TGTGCCAGCTCACCACCGACAGGGGTCTACGAGCAGTACTTC
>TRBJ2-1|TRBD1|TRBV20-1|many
CSATFPGQGAIHEQFF
TGCAGTGCAACCTTTCCTGGACAGGGGGCAATCCATGAGCAGTTCTTC
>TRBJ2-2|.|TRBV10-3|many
CAITPGGGRSGELFF
TGTGCCATCACCCCTGGTGGGGGGCGGTCCGGGGAGCTGTTTTTT
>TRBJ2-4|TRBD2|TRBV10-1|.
CVSKASGDIQYF
TGCGTCAGCAAGGCTAGCGGGGACATTCAGTACTTC
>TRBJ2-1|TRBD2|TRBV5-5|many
CASSLAPLAGGPNEQFF
TGTGCCAGCAGCTTGGCCCCTCTAGCGGGAGGGCCGAATGAGCAGTTCTTC
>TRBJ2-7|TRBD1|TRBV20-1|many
CSARVGDRVSYEQYF
TGCAGTGCTAGAGTCGGGGACAGGGTCTCCTACGAGCAGTACTTC
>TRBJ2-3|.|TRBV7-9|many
CASSLDSSGDSTDTQYF
TGTGCCAGCAGCTTAGATTCCAGCGGAGATAGCACAGATACGCAGTATTTT
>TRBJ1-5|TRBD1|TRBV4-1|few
CASSQTPADRGLDQPQHF
TGCGCCAGCAGCCAGACCCCCGCTGACAGGGGCCTTGATCAGCCCCAGCATTTT
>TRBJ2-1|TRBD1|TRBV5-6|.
CASSYDRGEISNEQFF
TGTGCCAGCAGCTATGACAGGGGCGAAATCTCAAATGAGCAGTTCTTC
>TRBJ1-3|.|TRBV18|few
CASSLQGHLSGNTIYF
TGTGCCAGCTCACTACAGGGACACCTCTCTGGAAACACCATATATTTT
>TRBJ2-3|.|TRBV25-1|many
CASSPTASTDTQYF
TGTGCCAGCAGTCCGACAGCTAGCACAGATACGCAGTATTTT
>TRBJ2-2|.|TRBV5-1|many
CASSLGGTNTGELFF
TGCGCCAGCAGCTTGGGCGGCACGAACACCGGGGAGCTGTTTTTT
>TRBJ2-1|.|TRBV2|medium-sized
CASRTTGTTYNEQFF
TGTGCCAGCAGGACGACAGGTACCACCTACAATGAGCAGTTCTTC
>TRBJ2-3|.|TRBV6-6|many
CASRDSQSTDTQYF
TGTGCCAGCAGGGACAGCCAATCAACAGATACGCAGTATTTT
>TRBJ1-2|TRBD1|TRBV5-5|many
CASSLQVRGNYGYTF
TGTGCCAGCAGCCTACAGGTCAGGGGGAACTATGGCTACACCTTC
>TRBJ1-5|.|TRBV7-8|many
CASSLRAEWNQPQHF
TGTGCCAGCAGCTTGAGGGCTGAATGGAATCAGCCCCAGCATTTT
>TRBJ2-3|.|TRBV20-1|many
CSASGSGDTQYF
TGCAGTGCTAGCGGGAGTGGAGATACGCAGTATTTT